A selection of T cell receptor beta chains follows, all from one sample in a study of technical replicates of blood from four donors. Assay: immunoSEQ multiplex PCR; the TCRdb copy retains only in-frame clones and omits some. The data contain about 84,000 clones, about 97% of them singletons. Sequences were obtained from T cells isolated from PBMCs. The receptors originated from a human donor in good health. CDR3s include the opening cysteine and the closing phenylalanine or tryptophan. The D gene is left open where the match is weak. Only some rows state a clone size, as once, few, many or a class for expanded clones.

J	length	size	D	V	DNA	CDR3
TRBJ1-1	13	-	-	TRBV11-3	TGTGCCAGCAGCTCACCGGCAGGGTCGGAAGCTTTCTTT	CASSSPAGSEAFF
TRBJ2-5	16	-	-	TRBV2	TGTGCCAGCAGTGAAGTTCTGACTCTTCGACCGGAGACCCAGTACTTC	CASSEVLTLRPETQYF
TRBJ2-7	15	-	TRBD1	TRBV5-1	TGCGCCAGCAGCTCCGGCGGACAGGGGGACTACGAGCAGTACTTC	CASSSGGQGDYEQYF
TRBJ2-1	14	once	TRBD2	TRBV30	TGTGCCTGGAGTGTAGGACTAGCGGGCAATGAGCAGTTCTTC	CAWSVGLAGNEQFF
TRBJ2-1	15	-	TRBD2	TRBV4-1	TGCGCCAGCAGCCCGGGGGGGAGCCCCTACAATGAGCAGTTCTTC	CASSPGGSPYNEQFF
TRBJ2-3	16	-	TRBD2	TRBV10-3	TGTGCCATCAGTTTCGCTAGCGGGGGGGCCCCAGATACGCAGTATTTT	CAISFASGGAPDTQYF
TRBJ2-7	13	once	-	TRBV5-1	TGCGCCAGCAGCTTTAGCGTGAGCTACGAGCAGTACTTC	CASSFSVSYEQYF
TRBJ1-5	14	few	-	TRBV28	TGTGCCCTTAATGGGGGGGGCTCGATTCAGCCCCAGCATTTT	CALNGGGSIQPQHF
TRBJ2-5	13	-	-	TRBV6-5	TGTGCCAGCAGTTTGGGCCTCCGAGAGACCCAGTACTTC	CASSLGLRETQYF
TRBJ1-1	16	-	-	TRBV7-6	TGTGCCAGCAGCCTTAATTCCGGACACAAGAACACTGAAGCTTTCTTT	CASSLNSGHKNTEAFF
TRBJ1-6	13	-	-	TRBV27	TGTGCCAGCAGTTTATCCCCCGGTTCACCCCTCCACTTT	CASSLSPGSPLHF
TRBJ1-1	13	-	-	TRBV19	TGTGCCAGTAGTATCCGGGGGGCCACTGAAGCTTTCTTT	CASSIRGATEAFF
TRBJ1-6	15	-	-	TRBV7-8	TGTGCCAGCAGCTCCGCAGCGGGGGGCAATTCACCCCTCCACTTT	CASSSAAGGNSPLHF
TRBJ2-2	15	-	-	TRBV6-1	TGTGCCAGCAGCACCGGGACACCTCCAGCCGGGGAGCTGTTTTTT	CASSTGTPPAGELFF
TRBJ2-7	15	-	TRBD1	TRBV27	TGTGCCAGCAGTTCGCCCCGGACAGGGGACCACGAGCAGTACTTC	CASSSPRTGDHEQYF
TRBJ1-4	13	-	-	TRBV18	TGTGCCAGCTCACCGAGTTCGAGAGAAAAACTGTTTTTT	CASSPSSREKLFF
TRBJ1-1	20	-	-	TRBV30	TGTGCCTGGACCATCGGGGCAGGGACTCCCTACTACGCCCTGAACACTGAAGCTTTCTTT	CAWTIGAGTPYYALNTEAFF
TRBJ2-7	11	-	-	TRBV5-1	TGCGCCAGCAGCGACTTCCGCGAGCAGTACTTC	CASSDFREQYF
TRBJ2-7	12	-	-	TRBV30	TGTGCTTTTGACAGAAGCTCCTACGAGCAGTACTTC	CAFDRSSYEQYF
TRBJ1-4	17	-	-	TRBV5-4	TGTGCCAGCAGCTTTCGAGGGCAGTGGCGGGCTAATGAAAAACTGTTTTTT	CASSFRGQWRANEKLFF
TRBJ1-5	13	-	-	TRBV28	TGTGCCAGCAGTTTGAGAGGTGTTCTGCCCCAGCATTTT	CASSLRGVLPQHF
TRBJ1-2	12	-	-	TRBV30	TGTGCCTGGATTACCCCCCCCGAGGGCTACACCTTC	CAWITPPEGYTF
TRBJ2-3	16	-	TRBD2	TRBV4-1	TGCGCCAGCAGACGGCCCTTAGCGGGAGATCGAGATACGCAGTATTTT	CASRRPLAGDRDTQYF
TRBJ1-5	18	-	TRBD1	TRBV7-2	TGTGCCAGCAGCCCATCTCGGACAGGGGGCGCGAGCAATCAGCCCCAGCATTTT	CASSPSRTGGASNQPQHF
TRBJ1-2	13	-	-	TRBV6-5	TGTGCCAGCACCCTAGGCGGCAACTATGGCTACACCTTC	CASTLGGNYGYTF
TRBJ1-4	15	-	-	TRBV9	TGTGCCAGCAGCCCCCGTCAGGCCGGTAATGAAAAACTGTTTTTT	CASSPRQAGNEKLFF
TRBJ2-2	17	once	-	TRBV10-1	TGCGCCAGCAGTGTTGAATATAGCGGAGCGAACACCGGGGAGCTGTTTTTT	CASSVEYSGANTGELFF
TRBJ1-1	11	-	TRBD1	TRBV29-1	TGCAGCGTTGCGGGACAGCTGCAAGCTTTCTTT	CSVAGQLQAFF
TRBJ1-1	13	-	-	TRBV5-4	TGTGCCAGCAGCGGAGGGGTTCGGACTGAAGCTTTCTTT	CASSGGVRTEAFF
TRBJ1-2	15	-	-	TRBV7-9	TGTGCCAGCAGCGCGCGGGAACTGTTTAACTATGGCTACACCTTC	CASSARELFNYGYTF
TRBJ1-3	14	-	TRBD1	TRBV7-9	TGTGCCAGCCAAGGACAGGGGCTCGGAAACACCATATATTTT	CASQGQGLGNTIYF
TRBJ1-1	12	-	-	TRBV28	TGTGCCAGCAGCCAACCGGCTGGGGGGGCTTTCTTT	CASSQPAGGAFF
TRBJ2-1	17	once	-	TRBV6-1	TGTGCCAGCAGTGAAGCGACGACGTTGATCAGGTACAATGAGCAGTTCTTC	CASSEATTLIRYNEQFF